Listed below are T cell receptor beta chains from one sample, sequenced in a study of shared clonotypes between healthy human individuals. Some clones are missing from TCRdb's copy, which holds only in-frame ones; the method was immunoSEQ multiplex PCR. The sample records approximately 1.4 million clones, nearly 99% being singletons. The sequencing sample was made of naive CD4+ T cells sorted from blood. All receptors come from a man younger than 40 in good health. Each CDR3 is given with its conserved first and last residue. D genes are given only for firm matches. Not all rows give a size; the values are once, few, many and, for expanded clones, a class.

j_gene: TRBJ2-7; abundance: NA; v_gene: TRBV4-3; d_gene: NA; CDR3nt: TGCGCCAGCAGCCAAGATCCCCCGTCCGAGCAGTACTTC; CDR3aa: CASSQDPPSEQYF
j_gene: TRBJ2-1; abundance: once; v_gene: TRBV2; d_gene: TRBD2; CDR3nt: TGTGCCAGCAGCGGCGGGAGGGTCTACAATGAGCAGTTCTTC; CDR3aa: CASSGGRVYNEQFF
j_gene: TRBJ2-1; abundance: once; v_gene: TRBV11-2; d_gene: TRBD2; CDR3nt: TGTGCCAGCAGCTTAGATCGGAGGGGGGGACTAGCGCTCCTCGGGGAGCAGTTCTTC; CDR3aa: CASSLDRRGGLALLGEQFF
j_gene: TRBJ1-5; abundance: NA; v_gene: TRBV6-5; d_gene: NA; CDR3nt: TGTGCCAGCAGTTACAATTATAATCAGCCCCAGCATTTT; CDR3aa: CASSYNYNQPQHF
j_gene: TRBJ2-2; abundance: NA; v_gene: TRBV11-2; d_gene: NA; CDR3nt: TGTGCCAGCAGTCTGCGCTATGGACAGTTCACCGGGGAGCTGTTTTTT; CDR3aa: CASSLRYGQFTGELFF
j_gene: TRBJ2-1; abundance: NA; v_gene: TRBV5-4; d_gene: TRBD2; CDR3nt: TGTGCCAGCAGCCCCGAACTAGCGGGAAACCATGAGCAGTTCTTC; CDR3aa: CASSPELAGNHEQFF
j_gene: TRBJ2-1; abundance: NA; v_gene: TRBV27; d_gene: TRBD2; CDR3nt: TGTGCCAGCAGTTTCCTAGCGGGAAGCCTCTACAATGAGCAGTTCTTC; CDR3aa: CASSFLAGSLYNEQFF
j_gene: TRBJ1-4; abundance: once; v_gene: TRBV21-1; d_gene: NA; CDR3nt: TGTGCCAGCAGCAAAGAACAGGGGAATGAAAAACTGTTTTTT; CDR3aa: CASSKEQGNEKLFF
j_gene: TRBJ2-2; abundance: NA; v_gene: TRBV19; d_gene: TRBD2; CDR3nt: TGTGCCACCACCCCCCTACGGACTAGCCGGGACACCGGGGAGCTGTTTTTT; CDR3aa: CATTPLRTSRDTGELFF
j_gene: TRBJ2-1; abundance: NA; v_gene: TRBV2; d_gene: NA; CDR3nt: TGTGCCAGCAGTGAAGTTATGGCTACTAGCTCGGCTGAGCAGTTCTTC; CDR3aa: CASSEVMATSSAEQFF
j_gene: TRBJ1-5; abundance: NA; v_gene: TRBV19; d_gene: NA; CDR3nt: TGTGCCAGTAGTCCTCCGCGGGGACGCAGTCAGCCCCAGCATTTT; CDR3aa: CASSPPRGRSQPQHF
j_gene: TRBJ2-3; abundance: NA; v_gene: TRBV7-2; d_gene: TRBD2; CDR3nt: TGTGCCAGCAGGGAAGCGGGAGGTTCTTTTTTTCCGCAGTATTTT; CDR3aa: CASREAGGSFFPQYF
j_gene: TRBJ2-1; abundance: NA; v_gene: TRBV30; d_gene: TRBD1; CDR3nt: TGTGCCTGGAGTGTACAAGGACAGGGCCCCTACAATGAGCAGTTCTTC; CDR3aa: CAWSVQGQGPYNEQFF
j_gene: TRBJ1-4; abundance: NA; v_gene: TRBV19; d_gene: TRBD1; CDR3nt: TGTGCCAGTCGGGAGACAGGGACTGAAAAACTGTTTTTT; CDR3aa: CASRETGTEKLFF
j_gene: TRBJ2-7; abundance: NA; v_gene: TRBV10-3; d_gene: NA; CDR3nt: TGTGCCATCAGTGAGTCGGGGGGGCCCTACGAGCAGTACTTC; CDR3aa: CAISESGGPYEQYF
j_gene: TRBJ1-1; abundance: NA; v_gene: TRBV5-1; d_gene: NA; CDR3nt: TGCGCCAGCAGCTTGCGGCCCGCGAACACTGAAGCTTTCTTT; CDR3aa: CASSLRPANTEAFF
j_gene: TRBJ2-5; abundance: NA; v_gene: TRBV7-9; d_gene: NA; CDR3nt: TGTGCCAGCAGCCTGGACTACCTAAGTCGAGAGACCCAGTACTTC; CDR3aa: CASSLDYLSRETQYF
j_gene: TRBJ2-3; abundance: NA; v_gene: TRBV18; d_gene: NA; CDR3nt: TGTGCCAGCTCACCACTTCGCGGCTCCCGCACAGATACGCAGTATTTT; CDR3aa: CASSPLRGSRTDTQYF
j_gene: TRBJ2-7; abundance: once; v_gene: TRBV9; d_gene: NA; CDR3nt: TGTGCCAGCAGCGTTATGAGCGGGCCCTACGAGCAGTACTTC; CDR3aa: CASSVMSGPYEQYF
j_gene: TRBJ2-7; abundance: NA; v_gene: TRBV9; d_gene: NA; CDR3nt: TGTGCCAGCAGCGATACCTTAGCGGTCCTCCACGAGCAGTACTTC; CDR3aa: CASSDTLAVLHEQYF
j_gene: TRBJ2-2; abundance: NA; v_gene: TRBV5-1; d_gene: NA; CDR3nt: TGCGCCAGCAGTTTTGATAGCGGGAACACCGGGGAGCTGTTTTTT; CDR3aa: CASSFDSGNTGELFF
j_gene: TRBJ2-2; abundance: NA; v_gene: TRBV9; d_gene: NA; CDR3nt: TGTGCCAGCAGAGGAACTGTGAACACCGGGGAGCTGTTTTTT; CDR3aa: CASRGTVNTGELFF
j_gene: TRBJ2-1; abundance: NA; v_gene: TRBV10-1; d_gene: TRBD2; CDR3nt: TGCGCCACCAGAAGTAGCGGGACTGGTGAGCAGTTCTTC; CDR3aa: CATRSSGTGEQFF
j_gene: TRBJ1-1; abundance: NA; v_gene: TRBV5-4; d_gene: NA; CDR3nt: TGTGCCAGCAGCTTAATCGCCACGAACACTGAAGCTTTCTTT; CDR3aa: CASSLIATNTEAFF
j_gene: TRBJ1-5; abundance: NA; v_gene: TRBV19; d_gene: NA; CDR3nt: TGTGCCAGTAGTAGGGGTGGCAATCAGCCCCAGCATTTT; CDR3aa: CASSRGGNQPQHF
j_gene: TRBJ2-5; abundance: NA; v_gene: TRBV19; d_gene: TRBD1; CDR3nt: TGTGCCAGTAGTATAGATCTCGAGACAGGGTTAGAGACCCAGTACTTC; CDR3aa: CASSIDLETGLETQYF
j_gene: TRBJ2-3; abundance: NA; v_gene: TRBV27; d_gene: TRBD1; CDR3nt: TGTGCCAGCAGTTCCGTCGGCGGGACAGGGATCACAGATACGCAGTATTTT; CDR3aa: CASSSVGGTGITDTQYF
j_gene: TRBJ1-5; abundance: NA; v_gene: TRBV5-6; d_gene: TRBD1; CDR3nt: TGTGCCAGCAGCCGGTCGGGACAGGGGACAAGTCAGCCCCAGCATTTT; CDR3aa: CASSRSGQGTSQPQHF
j_gene: TRBJ2-7; abundance: few; v_gene: TRBV14; d_gene: NA; CDR3nt: TGTGCCAGCAGCCAAAGGTACGAGCAGTACTTC; CDR3aa: CASSQRYEQYF
j_gene: TRBJ2-5; abundance: NA; v_gene: TRBV5-1; d_gene: NA; CDR3nt: TGCGCCAGCAGCTTGAATAGGGGGGAGACCCAGTACTTC; CDR3aa: CASSLNRGETQYF
j_gene: TRBJ2-1; abundance: NA; v_gene: TRBV14; d_gene: NA; CDR3nt: TGTGCCAGCAGAGGCGGGAACTACAATGAGCAGTTCTTC; CDR3aa: CASRGGNYNEQFF
j_gene: TRBJ2-1; abundance: NA; v_gene: TRBV4-3; d_gene: NA; CDR3nt: TGCGCCAGCAGCCAAGAGGACGGCGGGAAGTTCAATGAGCAGTTCTTC; CDR3aa: CASSQEDGGKFNEQFF
j_gene: TRBJ1-1; abundance: NA; v_gene: TRBV6-5; d_gene: TRBD1; CDR3nt: TGTGCCAGCAGTCGACAGGGGGCGTCCAGTGAAGCTTTCTTT; CDR3aa: CASSRQGASSEAFF
j_gene: TRBJ1-4; abundance: NA; v_gene: TRBV23-1; d_gene: NA; CDR3nt: TGCGCCAGCAGTCAATCCATTACCGGTTGGCTTGCAACTAATGAAAAACTGTTTTTT; CDR3aa: CASSQSITGWLATNEKLFF
j_gene: TRBJ1-4; abundance: NA; v_gene: TRBV7-9; d_gene: NA; CDR3nt: TGTGCCAGCAGCTTTCAGACTTCTAATGAAAAACTGTTTTTT; CDR3aa: CASSFQTSNEKLFF
j_gene: TRBJ2-6; abundance: NA; v_gene: TRBV11-3; d_gene: NA; CDR3nt: TGTGCCAGCAGCCCAGGGGGGTCTGGGGCCAACGTCCTGACTTTC; CDR3aa: CASSPGGSGANVLTF
j_gene: TRBJ2-3; abundance: once; v_gene: TRBV11-2; d_gene: TRBD2; CDR3nt: TGTGCCAGCAGAAGCGGGACTAGCACAGATACGCAGTATTTT; CDR3aa: CASRSGTSTDTQYF
j_gene: TRBJ2-7; abundance: NA; v_gene: TRBV7-9; d_gene: NA; CDR3nt: TGTGCCAGCAGCTCGATGGAAATAAGGCCCTACGAGCAGTACTTC; CDR3aa: CASSSMEIRPYEQYF
j_gene: TRBJ1-1; abundance: NA; v_gene: TRBV9; d_gene: NA; CDR3nt: TGTGCCAGCAGCCCCCAGGGGCAGAACACTGAAGCTTTCTTT; CDR3aa: CASSPQGQNTEAFF
j_gene: TRBJ1-1; abundance: NA; v_gene: TRBV18; d_gene: NA; CDR3nt: TGTGCCAGCTCACAGCAACGATTCCAGGCAGACCCGAGAGGGGCTTTCTTT; CDR3aa: CASSQQRFQADPRGAFF
j_gene: TRBJ2-7; abundance: NA; v_gene: TRBV5-5; d_gene: NA; CDR3nt: TGTGCCAGCAGTTTGGACACATACTACGAGCAGTACTTC; CDR3aa: CASSLDTYYEQYF
j_gene: TRBJ2-1; abundance: NA; v_gene: TRBV27; d_gene: TRBD1; CDR3nt: TGTGCCAGGCCGACAGGGGTGATCAATGAGCAGTTCTTC; CDR3aa: CARPTGVINEQFF
j_gene: TRBJ1-2; abundance: NA; v_gene: TRBV2; d_gene: TRBD1; CDR3nt: TGTGCCAGCACCCGGACAGGGGTTGGCGATGGCTACACCTTC; CDR3aa: CASTRTGVGDGYTF
j_gene: TRBJ2-3; abundance: NA; v_gene: TRBV5-4; d_gene: TRBD2; CDR3nt: TGTGCCAGCAGGCCAGCGGGAGGGGACGATACGCAGTATTTT; CDR3aa: CASRPAGGDDTQYF
j_gene: TRBJ2-1; abundance: NA; v_gene: TRBV5-5; d_gene: NA; CDR3nt: TGTGCCAGCAGCATGCGCAGGGTAAGCTCCTACAATGAGCAGTTCTTC; CDR3aa: CASSMRRVSSYNEQFF
j_gene: TRBJ2-2; abundance: NA; v_gene: TRBV27; d_gene: TRBD1; CDR3nt: TGTGCCAGCAGTTGGTCATTGGCAGGGGGCGACACCGGGGAGCTGTTTTTT; CDR3aa: CASSWSLAGGDTGELFF